These T cell receptor beta chains were read from a single sample in a study of post-analysis software for immune sequencing data. TCRdb used MiXCR to reprocess the PCR reads, holding one entry per CDR3 protein. The sample shows some 890,000 distinct CDR3 sequences, roughly 50% of them seen only once. Source material: blood. Every receptor here comes from a girl between 10 and 17 years old with multiple sclerosis. CDR3s include the opening cysteine and the closing phenylalanine or tryptophan. The order of the fields is D gene, J gene, V gene, clone size, CDR3 protein, CDR3 DNA. D genes are given only for firm matches. The listing skips clone size in some rows; elsewhere it reads once, few, many or a size class.

D gene: .
J gene: TRBJ2-7
V gene: TRBV20-1
clone size: few
CDR3 protein: CSARGRYNSYEQYF
CDR3 DNA: TGCAGTGCTAGGGGACGGTATAACTCCTACGAGCAGTACTTC

D gene: .
J gene: TRBJ2-5
V gene: TRBV25-1
clone size: .
CDR3 protein: CASIEGKTQYF
CDR3 DNA: TGTGCCAGCATTGAGGGAAAGACCCAGTACTTC

D gene: .
J gene: TRBJ2-1
V gene: TRBV20-1
clone size: .
CDR3 protein: CSARDTWRFRSEEQFF
CDR3 DNA: TGCAGTGCTAGAGATACTTGGCGATTTCGGAGCGAAGAGCAGTTCTTC

D gene: TRBD1
J gene: TRBJ2-1
V gene: TRBV5-1
clone size: few
CDR3 protein: CASSVRQGDEQFF
CDR3 DNA: TGCGCCAGCAGCGTCCGACAGGGGGATGAGCAGTTCTTC

D gene: TRBD1
J gene: TRBJ2-3
V gene: TRBV7-2
clone size: .
CDR3 protein: CASSLFLDRGHSDTQYF
CDR3 DNA: TGTGCCAGCAGCTTATTTTTGGACAGGGGGCATTCAGATACGCAGTATTTT

D gene: TRBD2
J gene: TRBJ2-7
V gene: TRBV5-1
clone size: .
CDR3 protein: CASSLGTSGRSLEQYF
CDR3 DNA: TGCGCCAGCAGCTTGGGCACTAGCGGGAGGAGCCTCGAGCAGTACTTC

D gene: .
J gene: TRBJ2-7
V gene: TRBV6-6
clone size: few
CDR3 protein: CASSIRQKMNYEQYF
CDR3 DNA: TGTGCCAGCAGTATCCGACAGAAAATGAACTACGAGCAGTACTTC

D gene: TRBD2
J gene: TRBJ2-3
V gene: TRBV29-1
clone size: .
CDR3 protein: CSVDGRSADTQYF
CDR3 DNA: TGCAGCGTTGACGGGAGGAGTGCAGATACGCAGTATTTT

D gene: TRBD2
J gene: TRBJ2-3
V gene: TRBV5-6
clone size: .
CDR3 protein: CASSSLAGAGDTQYF
CDR3 DNA: TGTGCCAGCAGCTCTCTAGCGGGAGCGGGAGATACGCAGTATTTT

D gene: TRBD1
J gene: TRBJ2-3
V gene: TRBV20-1
clone size: few
CDR3 protein: CSAFNRGRDTQYF
CDR3 DNA: TGCAGTGCTTTCAACAGGGGAAGGGATACGCAGTATTTT

D gene: .
J gene: TRBJ2-5
V gene: TRBV9
clone size: .
CDR3 protein: CASSVDGQETQYF
CDR3 DNA: TGTGCCAGCAGCGTAGATGGGCAAGAGACCCAGTACTTC

D gene: TRBD2
J gene: TRBJ2-7
V gene: TRBV5-1
clone size: .
CDR3 protein: CASSFFGSGSNEQYF
CDR3 DNA: TGCGCCAGCAGCTTCTTCGGTAGCGGGAGTAACGAGCAGTACTTC

D gene: .
J gene: TRBJ1-2
V gene: TRBV12-3/TRBV12-4
clone size: .
CDR3 protein: CASSSSIQGGYGYTF
CDR3 DNA: TGTGCCAGCAGTTCCTCGATACAGGGAGGCTATGGCTACACCTTC

D gene: .
J gene: TRBJ1-2
V gene: TRBV5-1
clone size: .
CDR3 protein: CASSFTGSTRRSHGYTF
CDR3 DNA: TGCGCCAGCAGCTTCACAGGGAGTACTCGGCGGAGTCATGGCTACACCTTC

D gene: .
J gene: TRBJ2-3
V gene: TRBV11-2
clone size: few
CDR3 protein: CASSFAEHTQYF
CDR3 DNA: TGTGCCAGCAGCTTCGCGGAGCATACGCAGTATTTT

D gene: TRBD1
J gene: TRBJ1-1
V gene: TRBV20-1
clone size: .
CDR3 protein: CSARNLGQGLATEAFF
CDR3 DNA: TGCAGTGCTAGAAATTTGGGACAGGGATTGGCCACTGAAGCTTTCTTT

D gene: .
J gene: TRBJ2-5
V gene: TRBV28
clone size: .
CDR3 protein: CASSPQPNGRWGETQYF
CDR3 DNA: TGTGCCAGCAGCCCACAGCCCAACGGGAGATGGGGAGAGACCCAGTACTTC

D gene: .
J gene: TRBJ2-7
V gene: TRBV4-1
clone size: few
CDR3 protein: CASSQVTVNAYEQYF
CDR3 DNA: TGCGCCAGCAGCCAAGTTACGGTTAATGCCTACGAGCAGTACTTC

D gene: .
J gene: TRBJ1-2
V gene: TRBV25-1
clone size: .
CDR3 protein: CASSALTRTGYTF
CDR3 DNA: TGTGCCAGCAGTGCACTAACGAGGACTGGCTACACCTTC

D gene: TRBD1
J gene: TRBJ1-4
V gene: TRBV5-1
clone size: once
CDR3 protein: CASSFGQGARANEKLFF
CDR3 DNA: TGCGCCAGCAGCTTCGGACAGGGGGCGCGTGCTAATGAAAAACTGTTTTTT

D gene: .
J gene: TRBJ2-7
V gene: TRBV4-1
clone size: .
CDR3 protein: CASSQEQTLSYEQYF
CDR3 DNA: TGCGCCAGCAGCCAAGAACAGACGTTATCCTACGAGCAGTATTTC

D gene: TRBD1
J gene: TRBJ1-1
V gene: TRBV7-3
clone size: .
CDR3 protein: CASSNTGDTEAFF
CDR3 DNA: TGTGCCAGCAGCAACACAGGGGACACTGAAGCTTTCTTT

D gene: TRBD1
J gene: TRBJ2-7
V gene: TRBV5-1
clone size: .
CDR3 protein: CASSLDTGECYEQYF
CDR3 DNA: TGCGCCAGCAGCTTGGATACAGGGGAGTGCTACGAGCAGTACTTC

D gene: .
J gene: TRBJ2-6
V gene: TRBV6-5
clone size: few
CDR3 protein: CASTRWSGANVLTF
CDR3 DNA: TGTGCCAGCACCCGGTGGTCTGGGGCCAACGTCCTGACTTTC

D gene: TRBD2
J gene: TRBJ2-3
V gene: TRBV29-1
clone size: few
CDR3 protein: CSVDGRSGRGDTQYF
CDR3 DNA: TGCAGCGTCGACGGTCGGAGCGGGAGGGGCGATACGCAGTATTTT

D gene: TRBD1
J gene: TRBJ2-5
V gene: TRBV5-1
clone size: few
CDR3 protein: CASSPRDRVWEETQYF
CDR3 DNA: TGCGCCAGCAGCCCAAGAGACAGGGTATGGGAAGAGACCCAGTACTTC

D gene: TRBD2
J gene: TRBJ2-3
V gene: TRBV5-1
clone size: few
CDR3 protein: CASSPPREAGRTDTQYF
CDR3 DNA: TGCGCCAGCAGCCCCCCCCGGGAAGCGGGGCGCACAGATACGCAGTATTTT

D gene: TRBD2
J gene: TRBJ2-2
V gene: TRBV29-1
clone size: .
CDR3 protein: CSVPGLVGSGELFF
CDR3 DNA: TGCAGCGTTCCGGGACTAGTGGGGTCCGGGGAGCTGTTTTTT

D gene: TRBD2
J gene: TRBJ2-7
V gene: TRBV3-1
clone size: .
CDR3 protein: CASSPGLAGGTYEQDF
CDR3 DNA: TGTGCCAGCAGCCCTGGACTAGCGGGGGGCACCTACGAGCAGGACTTC